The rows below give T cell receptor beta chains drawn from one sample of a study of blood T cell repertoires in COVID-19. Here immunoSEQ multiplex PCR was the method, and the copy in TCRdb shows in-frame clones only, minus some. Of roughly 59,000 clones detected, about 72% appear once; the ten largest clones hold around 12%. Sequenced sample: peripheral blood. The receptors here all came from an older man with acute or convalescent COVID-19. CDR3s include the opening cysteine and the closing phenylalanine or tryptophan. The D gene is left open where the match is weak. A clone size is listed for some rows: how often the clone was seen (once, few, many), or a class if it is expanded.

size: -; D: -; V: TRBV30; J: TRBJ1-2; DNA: TGTGCCTCTAGTGCGGGGAGGGCTTCGGGTGGCTACACCTTC; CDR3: CASSAGRASGGYTF
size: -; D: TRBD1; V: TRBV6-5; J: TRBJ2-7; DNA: TGTGCCAGCAGTCATGGACAGGGGGCGTTCGACGAGCAGTACTTC; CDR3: CASSHGQGAFDEQYF
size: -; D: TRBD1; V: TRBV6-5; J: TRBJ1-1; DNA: TGTGCCAGCAGTTACTCGGGGCAGGGGGTCGTTTCTTTCTTT; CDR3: CASSYSGQGVVSFF
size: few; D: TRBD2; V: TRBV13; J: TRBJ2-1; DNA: TGTGCCAGCAGCCCGATCTGGACTAGCGGGAGTGGGGATGAGCAGTTCTTC; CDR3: CASSPIWTSGSGDEQFF
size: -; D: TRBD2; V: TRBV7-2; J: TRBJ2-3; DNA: TGTGCCAGCAGCCATGCGGGACTAGGTGACGATACGCAGTATTTT; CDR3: CASSHAGLGDDTQYF
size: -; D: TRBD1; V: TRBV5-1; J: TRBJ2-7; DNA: TGCGCCAGCAGCCCACAGGGGGCGGACGAGCAGTACTTC; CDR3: CASSPQGADEQYF
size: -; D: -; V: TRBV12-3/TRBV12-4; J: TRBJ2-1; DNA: TGTGCCAGCAGCTCGCTGGGGCCCCTTGAGCAGTTCTTC; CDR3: CASSSLGPLEQFF
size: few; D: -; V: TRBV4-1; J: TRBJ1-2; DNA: TGCGCCAGCAGCCATCTACCAAGGGGAGGCTACACCTTC; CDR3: CASSHLPRGGYTF
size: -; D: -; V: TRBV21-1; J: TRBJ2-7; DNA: TGTGCCAGCAGCAAATCTAGCGGGAGTTCCTACGAGCAGTACTTC; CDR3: CASSKSSGSSYEQYF
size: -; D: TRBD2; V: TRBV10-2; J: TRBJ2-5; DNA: TGCGCCAGCAGTGGGATAGCGGGGTATCAAGAGACCCAGTACTTC; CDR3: CASSGIAGYQETQYF
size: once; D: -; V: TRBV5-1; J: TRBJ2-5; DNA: TGCGCCAGCAGCCTGGGACTAGGGGGCCAGGAGACCCAGTACTTC; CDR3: CASSLGLGGQETQYF
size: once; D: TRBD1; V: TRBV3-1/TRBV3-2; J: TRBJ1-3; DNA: TGTGCCAGCAGCCAAGACCCTTTCCCCGGGACAGGGGTGGGAAACACCATATATTTT; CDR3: CASSQDPFPGTGVGNTIYF
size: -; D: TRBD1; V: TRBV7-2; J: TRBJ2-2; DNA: TGTGCCAGCAGCTTAGCGCCGGACAGGGCCACCGGGGAGCTGTTTTTT; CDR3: CASSLAPDRATGELFF
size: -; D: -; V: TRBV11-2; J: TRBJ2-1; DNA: TGTGCCAGCAGCTCGGGACTCGGCGGGGTCAATGAGCAGTTCTTC; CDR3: CASSSGLGGVNEQFF
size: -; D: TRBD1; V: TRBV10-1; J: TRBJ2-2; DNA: TGCGCCAGCAGTGGAGCCGGGACAGGGACCGGGGAGCTGTTTTTT; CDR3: CASSGAGTGTGELFF
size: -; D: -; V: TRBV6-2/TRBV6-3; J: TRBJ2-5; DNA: TGTGCCAGCAGTTTACCTCACGGGAATCAAGAGACCCAGTACTTC; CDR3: CASSLPHGNQETQYF
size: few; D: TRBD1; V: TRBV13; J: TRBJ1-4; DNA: TGTGCCAGCAGCTTGTCGAGACAGGGGATCGATGAAAAACTGTTTTTT; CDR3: CASSLSRQGIDEKLFF
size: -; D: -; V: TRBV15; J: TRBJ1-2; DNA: TGTGCCACCAGCGGACTGACAAATCTGTCGTATGGCTACACCTTC; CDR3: CATSGLTNLSYGYTF